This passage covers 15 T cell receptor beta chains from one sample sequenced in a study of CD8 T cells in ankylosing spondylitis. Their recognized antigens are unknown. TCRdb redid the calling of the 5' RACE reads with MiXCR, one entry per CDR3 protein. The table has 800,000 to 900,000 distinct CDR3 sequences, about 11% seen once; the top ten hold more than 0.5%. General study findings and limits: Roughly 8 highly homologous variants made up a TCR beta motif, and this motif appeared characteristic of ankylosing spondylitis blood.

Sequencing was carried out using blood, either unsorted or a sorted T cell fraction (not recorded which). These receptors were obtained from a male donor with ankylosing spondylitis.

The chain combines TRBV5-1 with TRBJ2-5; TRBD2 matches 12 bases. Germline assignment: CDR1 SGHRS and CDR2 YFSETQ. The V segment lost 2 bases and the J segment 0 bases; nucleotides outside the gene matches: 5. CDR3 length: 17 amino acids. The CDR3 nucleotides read TGCGCCAGCAGCTTCCTCGGACTAGCGGGGTACCAAGAGACCCAGTACTTC. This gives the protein CASSFLGLAGYQETQYF.

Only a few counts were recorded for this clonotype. CDR3 sequence reads: CSAGKTAAGYNEKLFF. CDR3 DNA sequence: TGCAGTGCTGGGAAAACCGCCGCAGGATATAATGAAAAACTGTTTTTT. V usage is TRBV20-1 and J usage is TRBJ1-4; no clear D gene. Germline assignment: CDR1 DFQATT and CDR2 SNEGSKA (reference sequence). V was cut by 5 bases and J by 4 bases, with 20 bases left in between. The CDR3 sequence is 16 residues long.

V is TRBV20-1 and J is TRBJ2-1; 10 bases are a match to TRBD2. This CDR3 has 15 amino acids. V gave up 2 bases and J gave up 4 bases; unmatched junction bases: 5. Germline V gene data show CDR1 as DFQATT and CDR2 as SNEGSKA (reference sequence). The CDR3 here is CSARIRLAGYNEQFF. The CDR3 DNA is TGCAGTGCTAGAATTAGACTAGCGGGTTACAATGAGCAGTTCTTC.

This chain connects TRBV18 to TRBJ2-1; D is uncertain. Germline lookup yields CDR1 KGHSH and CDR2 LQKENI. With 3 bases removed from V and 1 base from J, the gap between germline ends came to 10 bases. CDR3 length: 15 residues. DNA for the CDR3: TGTGCCAGCTCACCCAGTCCCTATTCCTACAATGAGCAGTTCTTC. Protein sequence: CASSPSPYSYNEQFF.

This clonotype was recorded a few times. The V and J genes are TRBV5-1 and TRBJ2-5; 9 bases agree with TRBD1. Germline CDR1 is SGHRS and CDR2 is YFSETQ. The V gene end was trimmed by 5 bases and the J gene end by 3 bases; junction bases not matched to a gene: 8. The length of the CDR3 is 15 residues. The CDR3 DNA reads TGCGCCAGCAGTAGGCCGGGACAGGGTAAAGAGACCCAGTACTTC. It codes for CASSRPGQGKETQYF.

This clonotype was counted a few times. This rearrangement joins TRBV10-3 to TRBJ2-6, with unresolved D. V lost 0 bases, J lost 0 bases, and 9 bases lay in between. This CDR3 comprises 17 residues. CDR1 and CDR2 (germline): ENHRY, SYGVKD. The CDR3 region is CAISESFSSSGANVLTF. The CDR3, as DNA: TGTGCCATCAGTGAGTCTTTCAGTAGCTCTGGGGCCAACGTCCTGACTTTC.

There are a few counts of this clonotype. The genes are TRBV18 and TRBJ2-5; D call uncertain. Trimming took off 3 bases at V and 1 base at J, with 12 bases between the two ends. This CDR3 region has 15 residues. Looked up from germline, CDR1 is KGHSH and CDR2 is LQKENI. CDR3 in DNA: TGTGCCAGCTCACCCAGTCTAGGGATCCAAGAGACCCAGTACTTC. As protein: CASSPSLGIQETQYF.

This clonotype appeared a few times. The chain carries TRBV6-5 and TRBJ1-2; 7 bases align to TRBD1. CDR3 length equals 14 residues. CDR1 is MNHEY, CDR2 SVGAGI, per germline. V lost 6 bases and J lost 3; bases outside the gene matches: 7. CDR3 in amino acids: CASRSSGTDYGYTF. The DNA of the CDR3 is TGTGCCAGCAGGTCCTCCGGGACAGACTATGGCTACACCTTC.

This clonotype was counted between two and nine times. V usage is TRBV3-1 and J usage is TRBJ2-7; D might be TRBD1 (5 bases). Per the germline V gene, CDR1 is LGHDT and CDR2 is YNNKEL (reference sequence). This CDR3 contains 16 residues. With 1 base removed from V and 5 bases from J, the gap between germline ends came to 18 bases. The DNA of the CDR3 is TGTGCCAGCAGCCAAGGCTGGTCAGGGCCCCGCAACGAGCAGTACTTC. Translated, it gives CASSQGWSGPRNEQYF.

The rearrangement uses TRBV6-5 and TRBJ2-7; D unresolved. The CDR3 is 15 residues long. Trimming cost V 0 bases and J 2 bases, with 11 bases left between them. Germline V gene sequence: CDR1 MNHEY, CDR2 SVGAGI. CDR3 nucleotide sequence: TGTGCCAGCAGTTACTCTGGCAGGTTTGCCTACGAGCAGTACTTC. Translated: CASSYSGRFAYEQYF.

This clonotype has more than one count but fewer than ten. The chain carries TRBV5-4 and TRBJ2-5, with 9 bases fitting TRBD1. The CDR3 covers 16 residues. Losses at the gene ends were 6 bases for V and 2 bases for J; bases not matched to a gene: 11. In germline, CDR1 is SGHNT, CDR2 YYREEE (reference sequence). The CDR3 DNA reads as TGTGCCAGCACTTATCGTACAGGGGGCGGGCAAGAGACCCAGTACTTC. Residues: CASTYRTGGGQETQYF. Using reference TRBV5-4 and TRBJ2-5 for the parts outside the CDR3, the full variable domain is ETGVTQSPTHLIKTRGQQVTLRCSSQSGHNTVSWYQQALGQGPQFIFQYYREEENGRGNFPPRFSGLQFPNYSSELNVNALELDDSALYLCASTYRTGGGQETQYFGPGTRLLVL.

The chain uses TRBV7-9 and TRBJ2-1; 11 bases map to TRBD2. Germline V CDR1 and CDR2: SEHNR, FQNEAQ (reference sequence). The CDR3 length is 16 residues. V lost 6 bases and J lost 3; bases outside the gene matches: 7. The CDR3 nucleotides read TGTGCCAGCAGGATTAGCGGGAGGGCCTACTACAATGAGCAGTTCTTC. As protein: CASRISGRAYYNEQFF.

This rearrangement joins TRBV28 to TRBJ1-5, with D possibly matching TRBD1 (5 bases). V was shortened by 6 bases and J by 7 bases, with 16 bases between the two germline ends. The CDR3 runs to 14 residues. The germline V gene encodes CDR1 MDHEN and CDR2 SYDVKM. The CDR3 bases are TGTGCCAGCAGGCCCACCCCGGGACGGCAGCCCCAGCATTTT. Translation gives CASRPTPGRQPQHF.

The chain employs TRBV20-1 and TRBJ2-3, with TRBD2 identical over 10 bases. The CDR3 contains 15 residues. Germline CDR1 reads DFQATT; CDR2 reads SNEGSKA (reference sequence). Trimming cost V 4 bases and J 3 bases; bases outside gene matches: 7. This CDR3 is CSATRLAGNTDTQYF. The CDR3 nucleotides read TGCAGTGCTACGCGACTAGCGGGTAATACAGATACGCAGTATTTT.

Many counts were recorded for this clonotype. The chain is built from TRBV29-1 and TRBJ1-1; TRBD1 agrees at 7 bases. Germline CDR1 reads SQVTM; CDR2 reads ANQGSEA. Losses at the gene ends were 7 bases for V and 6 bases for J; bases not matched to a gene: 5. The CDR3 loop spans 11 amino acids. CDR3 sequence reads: CSADRVSEAFF. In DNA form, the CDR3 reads TGCAGCGCCGACAGGGTTTCTGAAGCTTTCTTT.